The subject of this entry is one TCR beta chain. Its specificity is unknown. This entry is derived from a study of OX40 agonist ivuxolimab in advanced cancers. Study summary: Across the patients, intravenous ivuxolimab was delivered every 2 weeks at 0.01 to 10 mg/kg. Study observations and caveats: Blood T cells, both CD4+ and CD8+, expanded clonally by week 6 at 0.1 to 3.0 mg/kg.

Assay used: immunoSEQ multiplex PCR; TCRdb lists only in-frame clones, some missing. The sample holds 35,000 to 45,000 clones, about 89% seen once. This CDR3 has 14 amino acids. V lost 6 bases and J lost 7; bases outside the gene matches: 3. From germline, CDR1 is SNHLY and CDR2 FYNNEI. The sequence derives from an adult with an advanced solid tumor such as melanoma, head and neck, liver or kidney cancer. This specimen consisted of CD4+ or CD8+ T cells sorted from blood, obtained in a trial of the OX40 agonist ivuxolimab. The chain is built from TRBV2 and TRBJ1-6, with 10 positions matching TRBD1. The CDR3 region has the DNA TGTGCCAGCAGGACGGGACAGGGGAATTCACCCCTCCACTTT. Its protein product is CASRTGQGNSPLHF.